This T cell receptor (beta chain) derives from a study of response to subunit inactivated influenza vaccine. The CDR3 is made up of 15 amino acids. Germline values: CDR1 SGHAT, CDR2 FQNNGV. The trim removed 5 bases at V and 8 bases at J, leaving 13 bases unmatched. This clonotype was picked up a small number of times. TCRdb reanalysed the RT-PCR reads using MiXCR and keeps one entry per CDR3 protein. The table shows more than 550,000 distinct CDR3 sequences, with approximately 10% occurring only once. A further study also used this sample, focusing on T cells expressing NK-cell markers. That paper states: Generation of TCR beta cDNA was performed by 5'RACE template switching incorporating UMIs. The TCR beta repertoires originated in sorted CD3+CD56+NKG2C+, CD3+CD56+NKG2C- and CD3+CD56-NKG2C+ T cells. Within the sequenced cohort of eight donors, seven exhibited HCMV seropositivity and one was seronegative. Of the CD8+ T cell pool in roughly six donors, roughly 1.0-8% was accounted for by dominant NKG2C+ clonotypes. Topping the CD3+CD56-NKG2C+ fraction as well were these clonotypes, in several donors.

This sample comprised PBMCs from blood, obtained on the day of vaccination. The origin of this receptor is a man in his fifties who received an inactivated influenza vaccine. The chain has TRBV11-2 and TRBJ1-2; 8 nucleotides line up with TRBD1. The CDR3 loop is CASSKPGQAPRGYTF. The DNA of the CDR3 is TGTGCCAGCAGCAAACCGGGACAGGCGCCGCGCGGCTACACCTTC.